These 25 T cell receptor beta chains were sequenced from one sample in a study of CD8+ T cells in alopecia areata (dated by TCRdb to about 2018). Library creation used the immunoSEQ multiplex PCR assay. For TCR sequencing, RNA was extracted from every sample and reverse transcribed into cDNA to serve as template. Not all clones reach the TCRdb copy of this immuneACCESS table, which keeps in-frame sequences only. Checked studies attribute under half of the gap to unresolved V genes and leave the rest unexplained. Recorded for this sample are more than 200,000 clones; roughly 69% of them occurred a single time. 1.2% of the sample goes to the ten largest clones. In the paper's terms, the time point label means: baseline before oral tofacitinib. The material was CD4+ T cells sorted from blood, obtained at week 0. These receptors originate from a human donor with alopecia areata.

The chain uses TRBV30 and TRBJ2-2, with D perhaps matching TRBD1 or TRBD2 (6 bases each). This CDR3 spans 14 amino acids. Trimming shortened V by 4 bases and J by 0 bases, and 9 bases separated the two germline ends. In germline, CDR1 is GTSNPN, CDR2 SVGIG (reference sequence). The CDR3 reads CAWNRGPNTGELFF. The DNA for the CDR3 is TGTGCCTGGAACCGGGGGCCGAACACCGGGGAGCTGTTTTTT.

This clone has just one count. The rearrangement joins TRBV7-2 to TRBJ2-7; no reliable D call. The CDR3 consists of 13 residues. CDR1 and CDR2 (germline): SGHTA, FQGNSA. The ends were cut back, 7 bases at V and 3 bases at J, with 13 bases in the middle. The CDR3 DNA reads TGTGCCAGCACACCCTCGCGGATCTACGAGCAGTACTTC. It codes for CASTPSRIYEQYF. The entire variable domain, with the rest obtained from reference TRBV7-2 and TRBJ2-7, is as follows: GAGVSQSPSNKVTEKGKDVELRCDPISGHTALYWYRQSLGQGLEFLIYFQGNSAPDKSGLPSDRFSAERTGGSVSTLTIQRTQQEDSAVYLCASTPSRIYEQYFGPGTRLTVT.

The CDR3 protein is CASKAGGGTVDTEAFF. CDR3 sequence (DNA): TGCGCCAGCAAGGCAGGGGGCGGAACGGTGGACACTGAAGCTTTCTTT. V usage is TRBV5-1 and J usage is TRBJ1-1; TRBD1 matches at 8 bases. V gave up 6 bases and J gave up 3 bases; unmatched junction bases: 13. This CDR3 region has 16 residues. In germline, CDR1 is SGHRS, CDR2 YFSETQ.

This rearrangement joins TRBV6-1 to TRBJ2-1, with D possibly being TRBD2 (6 bases). V was cut by 5 bases and J by 7 bases, with 18 bases left in between. Germline V lookup: CDR1 MNHNS, CDR2 SASEGT. This CDR3 region has 15 residues. This CDR3 is CASSRRGNSRNEQFF. CDR3 nucleotide sequence: TGTGCCAGCAGTCGACGGGGGAATTCGAGGAATGAGCAGTTCTTC.

The rearrangement links TRBV19 to TRBJ2-5; no definite D call. V lost 6 bases and J lost 3, with 11 bases in between. The length of the CDR3 is 13 residues. The germline gives CDR1 LNHDA, CDR2 SQIVND (reference sequence). CDR3 nucleotide sequence: TGTGCCAGTAGCTCCTTAGGTAAAGAGACCCAGTACTTC. Amino acid sequence: CASSSLGKETQYF.

This clone came up a few times. V usage is TRBV29-1 and J usage is TRBJ2-2; no clear D. The CDR3 has 13 amino acids. CDR1 and CDR2 from the germline V gene are SQVTM and ANQGSEA. V dropped 5 bases and J dropped 4 bases, with 11 bases sitting between them. In DNA form, the CDR3 reads TGCAGCGTTCGGACCGCTCCCACCGGGGAGCTGTTTTTT. Translating it yields CSVRTAPTGELFF.

The CDR3 nucleotides read TGTGCCAGCAGCACCCGGACAGGGACAAATTCACCCCTCCACTTT. Translated, it gives CASSTRTGTNSPLHF. The chain recombines TRBV7-2 with TRBJ1-6, with 8 bases matching TRBD1. This CDR3 has 15 residues. CDR1 SGHTA and CDR2 FQGNSA come from the germline V gene. Trimming took 5 bases from V and 7 from J; bases not matched to a gene: 7. Looking up the rest from reference TRBV7-2 and TRBJ1-6 gives the full variable domain: GAGVSQSPSNKVTEKGKDVELRCDPISGHTALYWYRQSLGQGLEFLIYFQGNSAPDKSGLPSDRFSAERTGGSVSTLTIQRTQQEDSAVYLCASSTRTGTNSPLHFGNGTRLTVT.

The chain links TRBV9 to TRBJ2-7; 7 bases match TRBD1. The CDR3 contains 14 residues. The germline CDR1 and CDR2 sequences are SGDLS and YYNGEE. With V trimmed by 0 bases and J by 3 bases, 3 bases remained unmatched. Written as DNA, the CDR3 is TGTGCCAGCAGCGTAGCGCACAGGGGCTACGAGCAGTACTTC. Its protein product is CASSVAHRGYEQYF.

The chain joins TRBV10-1 to TRBJ2-4; 7 bases agree with TRBD1. CDR1 WNHNN and CDR2 SYGVQD come from the germline V gene (reference sequence). The CDR3 is 13 residues long. V dropped 3 bases and J dropped 9; count of bases not matched to a gene: 5. CDR3 sequence (DNA): TGCGCCAGCAGTGACAGACAGGGCGGCATTCAGTACTTC. Translated, it gives CASSDRQGGIQYF.

The chain is built from TRBV20-1 and TRBJ2-7; D is perhaps TRBD2 (7 bases). The CDR3 loop spans 11 amino acids. Looked up from germline, CDR1 is DFQATT and CDR2 is SNEGSKA (reference sequence). V was shortened by 6 bases and J by 4 bases, with 10 bases between the two germline ends. In nucleotides, the CDR3 is TGCAGTGCGGGAGGGGGATACGAGCAGTACTTC. Amino acids: CSAGGGYEQYF.

The chain links TRBV5-1 to TRBJ2-1, with D perhaps TRBD2 (6 bases). The CDR3 runs 14 residues. Germline V gene lookup returns CDR1 SGHRS and CDR2 YFSETQ. V dropped 6 bases and J dropped 4 bases, with 14 bases sitting between them. The CDR3: CASTKGGEYNEQFF. The DNA of the CDR3 is TGCGCCAGCACCAAGGGCGGGGAGTACAATGAGCAGTTCTTC.

V usage is TRBV5-1 and J usage is TRBJ2-2; no firm D call. This CDR3 spans 13 amino acids. Germline values: CDR1 SGHRS, CDR2 YFSETQ. Trimming took off 5 bases at V and 0 bases at J, with 5 bases between the two ends. CDR3 DNA: TGCGCCAGCAGGTCGGCGAACACCGGGGAGCTGTTTTTT. Translating it yields CASRSANTGELFF.

V usage is TRBV29-1 and J usage is TRBJ1-2; maybe TRBD1 (6 bases). Germline V gives CDR1 SQVTM, CDR2 ANQGSEA. The CDR3 totals 13 residues. V lost 4 bases and J 2 bases, leaving 11 bases between the germline ends. The CDR3 region is CSVVQGTNYGYTF. The DNA of the CDR3 is TGCAGCGTTGTGCAGGGGACGAACTATGGCTACACCTTC.

This clone was detected only a few times. J is TRBJ2-5 and V is TRBV10-3; D gene uncertain. V lost 2 bases and J lost 1, with 11 bases in between. The CDR3 extends over 15 amino acids. CDR1 is ENHRY and CDR2 is SYGVKD in the germline V gene. The CDR3 is CAISEGSRPQETQYF. CDR3 nucleotide sequence: TGTGCCATCAGTGAGGGGTCCAGGCCCCAAGAGACCCAGTACTTC.

The rearrangement joins TRBV7-8 to TRBJ1-2; D remains ambiguous. Germline V gene lookup returns CDR1 SGHVS and CDR2 FQNEAQ. Deletions cut 2 bases from V and 0 bases from J, with 16 bases between. This CDR3 has 17 residues. For the CDR3, the DNA is TGTGCCAGCAGCTTACGGTCGGGCAGCGCGTCTAACTATGGCTACACCTTC. Translated: CASSLRSGSASNYGYTF. The full variable domain, in which reference TRBV7-8 and TRBJ1-2 provide the parts outside the CDR3, is GAGVSQSPRYKVAKRGQDVALRCDPISGHVSLFWYQQALGQGPEFLTYFQNEAQLDKSGLPSDRFFAERPEGSVSTLKIQRTQQEDSAVYLCASSLRSGSASNYGYTFGSGTRLTVV.

The genes are TRBV6-6 and TRBJ1-1; D ambiguous. Between the trimmed V and J ends, which lost 3 bases and 2 bases, there was a span of 10 bases. CDR1 MNHNY and CDR2 SVGAGI come from the germline V gene (reference sequence). This CDR3 has 14 residues. The CDR3 DNA reads as TGTGCCAGCAGTTATCGCGGAACAAACACTGAAGCTTTCTTT. This translates into CASSYRGTNTEAFF.

The V gene is TRBV6-4, the J gene TRBJ2-1, with TRBD1 identical over 8 bases. Trimming at V came to 4 bases and at J to 6 bases, leaving 8 bases not matched to a gene. Germline CDR1 is MRHNA and CDR2 is SNTAGT. The CDR3 runs to 15 residues. The CDR3 here is CASSGQGQIGNEQFF. The DNA for the CDR3 is TGTGCCAGCAGTGGACAGGGGCAGATTGGCAATGAGCAGTTCTTC.

The sample holds a few counts of this clone. The chain joins TRBV25-1 to TRBJ1-3, with D unclear. Germline CDR1 MGHDK, CDR2 SYGVNS. The CDR3 consists of 11 residues. V was pared by 4 bases and J by 3 bases, with 1 base between. Here the CDR3 DNA reads TGTGCCAGCAGTGGTGGAAACACCATATATTTT. Translating it yields CASSGGNTIYF.

The V call is TRBV30, the J call TRBJ2-3; TRBD2 is a possible D gene (6 bases). The germline V gene has CDR1 GTSNPN and CDR2 SVGIG (reference sequence). The CDR3 is made up of 14 amino acids. Trimming left V 0 bases short and J 4 bases short, with 11 bases between. The CDR3 nucleotides read TGTGCCTGGAGTGTTGGAGGGTCGGCAGATACGCAGTATTTT. Translating it yields CAWSVGGSADTQYF.

The V gene is TRBV30, the J gene TRBJ2-3; TRBD2 is a possible D gene (6 bases). Germline loops: CDR1 GTSNPN, CDR2 SVGIG (reference sequence). Trimming pared 8 bases from V and 2 bases from J, leaving 11 bases between. The CDR3 consists of 12 residues. The CDR3 DNA reads as TGTGCCCGGGGGTATTCCACAGATACGCAGTATTTT. Protein: CARGYSTDTQYF.

The CDR3 protein is CASSLRLAGTSGGQETQYF. As DNA, the CDR3 is TGTGCCAGCAGCTTACGTTTAGCCGGGACTAGCGGGGGGCAAGAGACCCAGTACTTC. V and J are TRBV7-9 and TRBJ2-5; TRBD2 matches at 15 bases. J lost 2 bases, V lost 2 bases, and 9 bases had no gene match. This CDR3 region has 19 residues. From germline, CDR1 is SEHNR and CDR2 FQNEAQ (reference sequence).

This clone was detected only once. The chain recombines TRBV25-1 with TRBJ2-3; the D gene could be TRBD1 or TRBD2 (6 bases each). This CDR3 region has 12 residues. V was trimmed by 8 bases and J by 8 bases, leaving 14 bases between them. The V gene's germline CDR1 is MGHDK and CDR2 SYGVNS. The CDR3, as DNA: TGTGCCAGCTTTTACGAGGGGGGTACGCAGTATTTT. Protein sequence: CASFYEGGTQYF.

This sequence joins TRBV30 and TRBJ1-1; TRBD1 aligns across 8 bases. V dropped 1 base and J dropped 7; count of bases not matched to a gene: 2. From germline, CDR1 is GTSNPN and CDR2 SVGIG (reference sequence). The CDR3 extends over 12 amino acids. In nucleotides, the CDR3 is TGTGCCTGGAGTGAACAGGGGGTTGAAGCTTTCTTT. Amino acids: CAWSEQGVEAFF.

On this clone itself: Other DNA variants within this sample encode the same CDR3. This chain joins TRBV29-1 and TRBJ2-5, with 7 bases aligning to TRBD2. Germline V lookup: CDR1 SQVTM, CDR2 ANQGSEA. Trimming cost V 5 bases and J 3 bases; bases outside gene matches: 3. The CDR3 is made up of 12 amino acids. CDR3 sequence (DNA): TGCAGCGTTTCTAGCGGAGAAGAGACCCAGTACTTC. Translated, it gives CSVSSGEETQYF.

The gene calls are TRBV4-3 and TRBJ2-1, with D perhaps matching TRBD2 (6 bases). Trimming left V 1 base short and J 3 bases short, with 16 bases between. Germline lookup yields CDR1 LGHNA and CDR2 YSLEER. This CDR3 has 17 residues. The CDR3 region has the DNA TGCGCCAGCAGCCAAGCCATACTAGCAAGTGACTACAATGAGCAGTTCTTC. Its protein product is CASSQAILASDYNEQFF.